This T cell receptor (beta chain) was identified in a study of blood T cell repertoires in COVID-19. Study-wide background: PBMCs, B-cell-depleted T cells, or T cells were the source of the cDNA or gDNA that made up the material.

Sequenced by immunoSEQ multiplex PCR; TCRdb stores in-frame clones only, minus some. This sample yields 200,000 to 300,000 clones, of which around 80% are seen a single time; more than 5.5% belongs to the top ten. V was trimmed by 6 bases and J by 7 bases, leaving 15 bases between them. The length of the CDR3 is 13 residues. The germline gives CDR1 MDHEN, CDR2 SYDVKM. The clonotype comes from a human donor in a cohort sampled during active COVID-19. Sample: peripheral blood. The chain couples TRBV28 to TRBJ1-2; no definite D call. The CDR3 region is CASSTLAGSGYTF. For the CDR3, the DNA is TGTGCCAGCAGCACCCTGGCAGGATCTGGCTACACCTTC.